This T cell receptor beta chain was identified during a study of T cell repertoires in cytomegalovirus infection. About the study: Use of recently identified HLA-C-restricted and well-studied HLA-B-restricted CMV epitopes was part of the study.

Germline CDR1 and CDR2: SGHVS and FQNEAQ. The trim removed 1 base at V and 8 bases at J, leaving 5 bases unmatched. The CDR3 contains 16 residues. Points on this clonotype: Its specificity is not known.

TCRdb reprocessed the reads via MiXCR and lists one record per CDR3 protein. Among 650,000 to 900,000 distinct CDR3 sequences, approximately 32% were seen once, and the ten largest hold around 11%. Sequences were derived from cultured CD8+ T cells from PBMCs, sampled from culture after CMV antigen stimulation. This TCR derives from a human donor in good health (CMV status not recorded). Some clones in this sample may be carry-over from other donors' samples. The rearrangement links TRBV7-8 to TRBJ2-2; TRBD2 agrees at 12 bases. CDR3 sequence reads: CASSLGTSGVRGELFF. The DNA of the CDR3 is TGTGCCAGCAGCTTAGGGACTAGCGGGGTTCGGGGGGAGCTGTTTTTT.